A single sample gave rise to the 27 T cell receptor beta chains below, sequenced in a study of blood T cell repertoires in COVID-19. Produced via immunoSEQ multiplex PCR; TCRdb's table is partial and in-frame only. The table has around 110,000 clones, about nine tenths seen once. Sequencing was performed on peripheral blood. Every receptor here comes from a human donor with active COVID-19. The donor label of this sample is uncertain.

V gene TRBV7-8 combines with J gene TRBJ2-1, with D possibly TRBD1 on 5 matching bases. V dropped 5 bases and J dropped 4 bases, with 12 bases sitting between them. Germline V CDR1 and CDR2: SGHVS, FQNEAQ. The CDR3 totals 14 residues. The CDR3 nucleotides are TGTGCCAGCAGCCCAGGGCCCCGGTACAATGAGCAGTTCTTC. It specifies CASSPGPRYNEQFF.

The table lists this clone with many counts. CDR3 in amino acids: CASSQEASMTGGGNQPQHF. The CDR3 coding sequence is TGTGCCAGCAGCCAAGAGGCCTCAATGACAGGGGGTGGCAATCAGCCCCAGCATTTT. The genes are TRBV3-1 (or the pseudogene TRBV3-2) and TRBJ1-5, with 9 positions matching TRBD1. From germline, CDR1 is LGHDT and CDR2 YNNKEL (reference sequence). The CDR3 sequence is 19 residues long. Unmatched junction bases numbered 11, after V lost 0 bases and J lost 2 bases.

The chain is built from TRBV27 and TRBJ2-7, with a weak D call TRBD2 (5 bases). Per germline, CDR1 MNHEY and CDR2 SMNVEV (reference sequence). The CDR3 length is 13 residues. Trimming stripped 5 bases from V and 4 bases from J, with 12 bases between. The CDR3 nucleotides read TGTGCCAGCAGTCAGAGCGCGGGTTACGAGCAGTACTTC. Residues: CASSQSAGYEQYF.

The genes are TRBV5-1 and TRBJ2-7, with TRBD1 identical over 10 bases. This CDR3 is built from 19 residues. CDR1 is SGHRS, CDR2 YFSETQ, per germline. The V segment lost 4 bases and the J segment 4 bases; nucleotides outside the gene matches: 20. As DNA, the CDR3 is TGCGCCAGCAGCATAACGGCCCTGACAGGGGGCGCGGGGCTATACGAGCAGTACTTC. Translated: CASSITALTGGAGLYEQYF.

The chain joins TRBV7-9 to TRBJ2-1; 9 nucleotides agree with TRBD1. Trimming took 6 bases from V and 7 from J; bases not matched to a gene: 4. In germline, CDR1 is SEHNR, CDR2 FQNEAQ (reference sequence). This CDR3 has 13 amino acids. CDR3 in DNA: TGTGCCAGCAGACCGGGACAGGGTAATGAGCAGTTCTTC. Protein product: CASRPGQGNEQFF.

The chain employs TRBV2 and TRBJ2-2; D unresolved. The germline gives CDR1 SNHLY, CDR2 FYNNEI. This CDR3 has 12 residues. The V end was cut by 7 bases, the J end by 2 bases, with 5 bases between. CDR3 sequence reads: CASILNTGELFF. The CDR3 region has the DNA TGTGCCAGCATTCTTAACACCGGGGAGCTGTTTTTT. The complete variable domain, with remaining parts taken from reference TRBV2 and TRBJ2-2, reads EPEVTQTPSHQVTQMGQEVILRCVPISNHLYFYWYRQILGQKVEFLVSFYNNEISEKSEIFDDQFSVERPDGSNFTLKIRSTKLEDSAMYFCASILNTGELFFGEGSRLTVL.

The chain employs TRBV19 and TRBJ2-2; the D is unclear. V was clipped by 5 bases and J by 6 bases, with 10 bases between them. CDR3 length: 13 amino acids. CDR1 and CDR2 from the germline V gene are LNHDA and SQIVND (reference sequence). This CDR3 reads CASSVTAAGELFF. The CDR3 DNA follows: TGTGCCAGTAGTGTCACAGCTGCCGGGGAGCTGTTTTTT.

This clone was seen a few times. The chain is built from TRBV5-1 and TRBJ2-2, with TRBD2 identical over 13 bases. CDR1 is SGHRS and CDR2 is YFSETQ in the germline V gene. V was clipped by 3 bases and J by 2 bases; unmatched bases: 13. CDR3 length equals 20 residues. The CDR3 DNA follows: TGCGCCAGCAGCTCCGCACGTCCCGGGACTAGCGGGGAAAACACCGGGGAGCTGTTTTTT. Protein sequence: CASSSARPGTSGENTGELFF.

The chain couples TRBV18 to TRBJ2-7; 7 bases line up with TRBD2. Germline V gives CDR1 KGHSH, CDR2 LQKENI. V was clipped by 6 bases and J by 1 base; unmatched bases: 3. This CDR3 is 13 amino acids long. The CDR3 here is CASSGGDSYEQYF. CDR3 DNA sequence: TGTGCCAGCTCTGGGGGGGATTCCTACGAGCAGTACTTC.

The rearrangement links TRBV9 to TRBJ1-3; no firm D call. Trimming left V 0 bases short and J 0 bases short, with 16 bases between. The CDR3 has 18 residues. Per germline, CDR1 SGDLS and CDR2 YYNGEE. CDR3 sequence: CASSVVAADRFSGNTIYF. DNA for the CDR3: TGTGCCAGCAGCGTAGTTGCGGCAGATAGATTCTCTGGAAACACCATATATTTT.

V usage is TRBV6-5 and J usage is TRBJ2-7, with 7 bases aligning to TRBD1. CDR3 length: 13 amino acids. CDR1 MNHEY and CDR2 SVGAGI come from the germline V gene. The ends lost 7 bases at V and 1 base at J; junction bases unmatched: 4. Here the CDR3 DNA reads TGTGCCAGCACCCCACAGGGGTCCTACGAGCAGTACTTC. It translates to CASTPQGSYEQYF.

The V gene is TRBV4-3, the J gene TRBJ1-6; 11 bases map to TRBD1. Germline CDR1 reads LGHNA; CDR2 reads YSLEER. V shed 1 base, J shed 0 bases, and the junction held 8 bases outside the gene matches. The CDR3 covers 20 residues. CDR3 in amino acids: CASSQVWIGQGASYNSPLHF. Written as DNA, the CDR3 is TGCGCCAGCAGCCAAGTATGGATAGGACAGGGGGCCTCCTATAATTCACCCCTCCACTTT.

This clone was seen more than once but under ten times. V is TRBV9 and J is TRBJ1-2, with TRBD1 matching over 8 bases. Germline lookup yields CDR1 SGDLS and CDR2 YYNGEE. V trimming: 2 bases; J trimming: 4 bases; junction bases outside the gene matches: 4. The CDR3 is 14 amino acids. The CDR3 coding sequence is TGTGCCAGCAGCGTGGACAGGGTGGGCTATGGCTACACCTTC. It translates to CASSVDRVGYGYTF.

CDR3 protein: CASSLGYSLSEQFF. CDR3 DNA sequence: TGCGCCAGCAGCTTGGGGTATAGTCTCTCTGAGCAGTTCTTC. J is TRBJ2-1 and V is TRBV5-1; D gene ambiguous. Germline-derived CDR1 and CDR2 are SGHRS and YFSETQ. The ends were cut back, 0 bases at V and 9 bases at J, with 13 bases in the middle. This CDR3 contains 14 residues.

This clone was seen just once. The chain has TRBV28 and TRBJ2-7; D might be TRBD1 (6 bases). The CDR3 sequence is 14 residues long. CDR1 and CDR2 (germline): MDHEN, SYDVKM. Trimming took 5 bases from V and 4 from J, leaving 15 bases between them. The CDR3, as DNA: TGTGCCAGCAGTGTCCAACAGGGCCGGTACGAGCAGTACTTC. It yields the protein CASSVQQGRYEQYF.

DNA of the CDR3: TGTGCCAGCAGTGAAGGGGACAGGTCTTACTACGAGCAGTACTTC. Translating it yields CASSEGDRSYYEQYF. The rearrangement links TRBV6-1 to TRBJ2-7, with TRBD1 matching 8 bases. Trimming removed 1 base from V and 3 bases from J; junction bases left unmatched: 5. Germline CDR1 is MNHNS and CDR2 is SASEGT. This CDR3 contains 15 residues.

The gene calls are TRBV7-2 and TRBJ1-1; no clear D. Per the germline V gene, CDR1 is SGHTA and CDR2 is FQGNSA. The V end lost 5 bases, the J end lost 1 base, and 8 bases lay between the germline ends. The CDR3 has 13 residues. CDR3 in amino acids: CASSLDKNTEAFF. DNA for the CDR3: TGTGCCAGCAGCCTAGACAAGAACACTGAAGCTTTCTTT.

The chain uses TRBV5-6 and TRBJ2-6, with a weak D call TRBD1 (6 bases). The CDR3 consists of 18 residues. Per germline, CDR1 SGHDT and CDR2 YYEEEE. V was clipped by 5 bases and J by 0 bases, with 18 bases between them. CDR3 in DNA: TGTGCCAGCAGACGATACCGGGACACAGGCTCTGGGGCCAACGTCCTGACTTTC. Amino acids: CASRRYRDTGSGANVLTF.

The chain employs TRBV3-1 (or the pseudogene TRBV3-2) and TRBJ1-1; a possible D gene is TRBD1 (5 bases). V lost 2 bases to trimming and J lost 11 bases, with 15 bases between them. CDR1 and CDR2 from the germline V gene are LGHDT and YNNKEL (reference sequence). The CDR3 totals 13 residues. The CDR3 loop is CASSQLGQGVAFF. Here the CDR3 DNA reads TGTGCCAGCAGCCAACTTGGGCAGGGTGTGGCTTTCTTT.

The CDR3 reads CASSLGQGAADTQYF. CDR3 DNA: TGTGCCAGCAGTTTAGGACAGGGGGCTGCAGATACGCAGTATTTT. The chain has TRBV28 and TRBJ2-3, with 11 bases lining up with TRBD1. Germline-derived CDR1 and CDR2 are MDHEN and SYDVKM. The length of the CDR3 is 15 residues. V gave up 2 bases and J gave up 4 bases; unmatched junction bases: 2.

This clone was observed a single time. The chain links TRBV5-1 to TRBJ2-2, with TRBD1 matching over 9 bases. V gave up 4 bases and J gave up 4 bases; unmatched junction bases: 5. There are 15 residues in the CDR3. Germline V gene lookup returns CDR1 SGHRS and CDR2 YFSETQ. CDR3: CASSLTGGGTGELFF. Here the CDR3 DNA reads TGCGCCAGCAGCCTGACAGGGGGAGGCACCGGGGAGCTGTTTTTT.

This clone appeared a single time. This chain uses TRBV24-1 with TRBJ2-5; tentative D call: TRBD2 (6 bases). The CDR3 is made up of 15 amino acids. Trimming cost V 5 bases and J 5 bases, with 17 bases left between them. Germline V gives CDR1 KGHDR, CDR2 SFDVKD. CDR3 bases: TGTGCCACCAGTGCCCGGGGCTGGAGCGGGGAGACCCAGTACTTC. It is translated as CATSARGWSGETQYF.

This chain connects TRBV5-1 to TRBJ2-5; 7 positions match TRBD1. This CDR3 spans 15 amino acids. Trimming at V came to 4 bases and at J to 5 bases, leaving 11 bases not matched to a gene. Germline V gene lookup returns CDR1 SGHRS and CDR2 YFSETQ. DNA of the CDR3: TGCGCCAGCAGCAGGGAAAACAGGGGTGGCGAGACCCAGTACTTC. As protein: CASSRENRGGETQYF. The full variable domain, in which reference TRBV5-1 and TRBJ2-5 provide the parts outside the CDR3, is KAGVTQTPRYLIKTRGQQVTLSCSPISGHRSVSWYQQTPGQGLQFLFEYFSETQRNKGNFPGRFSGRQFSNSRSEMNVSTLELGDSALYLCASSRENRGGETQYFGPGTRLLVL.

The chain carries TRBV18 and TRBJ2-3, with no clear D. V was cut by 8 bases and J by 0 bases, with 12 bases left in between. The CDR3 is 14 amino acids. Germline V gene sequence: CDR1 KGHSH, CDR2 LQKENI. The CDR3 DNA reads as TGTGCCAGCCCAGACGGGTACAGCACAGATACGCAGTATTTT. Its protein is CASPDGYSTDTQYF.

Details on this clone: The sample carries other DNA sequences with the same CDR3. The chain links TRBV7-2 to TRBJ2-3; no reliable D call. V lost 1 base and J 2 bases, leaving 7 bases between the germline ends. This CDR3 has 14 amino acids. The germline gives CDR1 SGHTA, CDR2 FQGNSA. This CDR3 reads CASSLGAFTDTQYF. CDR3 sequence (DNA): TGTGCCAGCAGCTTAGGGGCCTTCACAGATACGCAGTATTTT. The whole variable domain, remainder taken from reference TRBV7-2 and TRBJ2-3, is GAGVSQSPSNKVTEKGKDVELRCDPISGHTALYWYRQSLGQGLEFLIYFQGNSAPDKSGLPSDRFSAERTGGSVSTLTIQRTQQEDSAVYLCASSLGAFTDTQYFGPGTRLTVL.

This chain links TRBV4-3 with TRBJ2-1; 7 bases align to TRBD2. The CDR3 has 16 amino acids. Germline CDR1 and CDR2: LGHNA and YSLEER. J was trimmed by 1 base and V by 0 bases; bases with no gene match: 3. DNA of the CDR3: TGCGCCAGCAGCCAAGAAGGGAGGGGTTCCTACAATGAGCAGTTCTTC. Translated, it gives CASSQEGRGSYNEQFF.

This chain uses TRBV5-6 with TRBJ2-7, with D unresolved. Looked up from germline, CDR1 is SGHDT and CDR2 is YYEEEE. This CDR3 region has 13 residues. V gave up 4 bases and J gave up 3 bases, with 11 bases separating them. The CDR3 loop is CASSGDANYEQYF. CDR3 DNA sequence: TGTGCCAGCAGCGGAGACGCAAACTACGAGCAGTACTTC.